The clone carrying this T cell receptor (beta chain) was seen a few times. Its antigen is unknown. Sorted CD4+ subsets: naive, central memory, regulatory, stem cell-like memory (CD45RO/CCR7/CD25/CD127/CD95/CD27 panel). This specimen comes from a study of beta chain features in type 1 diabetes. Study findings and constraints: TCRB CDR3s from Type 1 diabetes patients were moderately but significantly shorter in all four CD4+ subsets. VDJ junctions from type 1 diabetes patients carried fewer insertions and larger deletions.

Sequencing targeted expressed TCRB transcripts, as all isolated RNA had been reverse transcribed. Clones were read by immunoSEQ multiplex PCR, and TCRdb kept only the in-frame ones, dropping some. The sample yields about 170,000 clones, 7.5% to 8.5% seen once. Germline CDR1 is MNHEY and CDR2 is SVGAGI. Trimming took 2 bases from V and 2 from J, leaving 13 bases between them. This CDR3 has 16 residues. The TCR was taken from a man aged 18 to 29 with type 1 diabetes. V gene TRBV6-5 combines with J gene TRBJ2-1; weak D call: TRBD2 (6 bases). The sequencing sample was made of central memory CD4+ T cells from blood. The CDR3 sequence: CASSYQGLAAYNEQFF. The CDR3 DNA reads as TGTGCCAGCAGTTACCAGGGACTCGCAGCCTACAATGAGCAGTTCTTC.